Below are 25 T cell receptor beta chains sequenced from a single sample in a study of blood T cell repertoires in COVID-19. The protocol was immunoSEQ multiplex PCR, while the TCRdb copy is restricted to in-frame clones and leaves out a portion. The data contain about 190,000 clones, approximately 82% of them singletons. The source material was PBMCs or T cells enriched from blood (not recorded which). Every receptor here comes from a woman in her sixties or seventies with acute COVID-19.

This clone came up once. The rearrangement uses TRBV3-1 (or the pseudogene TRBV3-2) and TRBJ2-7, with 8 bases fitting TRBD2. V was clipped by 1 base and J by 3 bases; unmatched bases: 8. The germline gives CDR1 LGHDT, CDR2 YNNKEL (reference sequence). This CDR3 spans 16 amino acids. The CDR3 sequence: CASSQGDGRAIYEQYF. The CDR3 bases are TGTGCCAGCAGCCAAGGAGACGGGAGGGCCATCTACGAGCAGTACTTC.

In this sample, this clone turned up a few times. The rearrangement joins TRBV18 to TRBJ2-1; 12 bases fit TRBD2. The germline CDR1 and CDR2 sequences are KGHSH and LQKENI. J was trimmed by 9 bases and V by 2 bases; bases with no gene match: 8. The CDR3 contains 16 residues. CDR3 nucleotide sequence: TGTGCCAGCTCACCAGTAACTAGCGGGGGGAAGGGTGAGCAGTTCTTC. It codes for CASSPVTSGGKGEQFF.

This chain joins TRBV19 and TRBJ2-1; 7 nucleotides agree with TRBD1. This CDR3 has 11 amino acids. Looked up from germline, CDR1 is LNHDA and CDR2 is SQIVND (reference sequence). The junction had 4 bases not matched to a gene; V was cut back by 11 bases and J by 6 bases. In DNA, the CDR3 is TGTGCCGTAGGGGGCGGCAATGAGCAGTTCTTC. Translation gives CAVGGGNEQFF. Complete variable domain (other parts from reference TRBV19 and TRBJ2-1): DGGITQSPKYLFRKEGQNVTLSCEQNLNHDAMYWYRQDPGQGLRLIYYSQIVNDFQKGDIAEGYSVSREKKESFPLTVTSAQKNPTAFYLCAVGGGNEQFFGPGTRLTVL.

The rearrangement joins TRBV5-6 to TRBJ1-2; 7 nucleotides align to TRBD1. CDR3 length: 16 amino acids. Germline-derived CDR1 and CDR2 are SGHDT and YYEEEE. After removal of 2 bases from V and 4 bases from J, the junction contained 11 bases not matched to a gene. The CDR3 DNA sequence: TGTGCCAGCAGCTTCCAACAATTAGGGGGCTCCTATGGCTACACCTTC. Its translation: CASSFQQLGGSYGYTF. Complete variable domain (other parts from reference TRBV5-6 and TRBJ1-2): DAGVTQSPTHLIKTRGQQVTLRCSPKSGHDTVSWYQQALGQGPQFIFQYYEEEERQRGNFPDRFSGHQFPNYSSELNVNALLLGDSALYLCASSFQQLGGSYGYTFGSGTRLTVV.

This chain links TRBV3-1 (or the pseudogene TRBV3-2) with TRBJ2-1, with 8 bases aligning to TRBD1. Trimming at V came to 3 bases and at J to 9 bases, leaving 4 bases not matched to a gene. The germline V gene encodes CDR1 LGHDT and CDR2 YNNKEL (reference sequence). The CDR3 extends over 13 amino acids. CDR3 residues: CASSQDRVTEQFF. As DNA, the CDR3 is TGTGCCAGCAGCCAGGACAGGGTTACTGAGCAGTTCTTC.

The gene calls are TRBV16 and TRBJ1-2; maybe TRBD1 (6 bases). V was cut by 4 bases and J by 6 bases, with 12 bases left in between. The CDR3 spans 13 residues. CDR1 is KGHSY, CDR2 FQNENV, per germline. The CDR3, as DNA: TGTGCCAGCAGCCGCACAGGGTCGAATGGCTACACCTTC. This sequence encodes CASSRTGSNGYTF.

This CDR3 is CATSDLTSGKMDEQFF. Here the CDR3 DNA reads TGTGCCACCAGTGATTTGACTAGCGGGAAGATGGATGAGCAGTTCTTC. This chain connects TRBV24-1 to TRBJ2-1; TRBD2 matches 10 bases. CDR1 is KGHDR, CDR2 SFDVKD, per germline. J was trimmed by 8 bases and V by 0 bases; bases with no gene match: 6. The CDR3 extends over 16 amino acids.

There are a few counts of this clone. This rearrangement joins TRBV9 to TRBJ2-1; D is uncertain. The CDR3 is 13 residues long. The V gene's germline CDR1 is SGDLS and CDR2 YYNGEE. Trimming stripped 0 bases from V and 6 bases from J, with 7 bases between. The CDR3 loop is CASSVGPLNEQFF. CDR3 in DNA: TGTGCCAGCAGCGTAGGTCCCCTCAATGAGCAGTTCTTC.

V is TRBV2 and J is TRBJ2-1, with TRBD2 matching 9 bases. The CDR3 spans 15 residues. Germline CDR1 and CDR2: SNHLY and FYNNEI. The J segment lost 2 bases and the V segment lost 4 bases, leaving 3 bases of the junction unmatched. CDR3 sequence: CASSGLAAPYNEQFF. The CDR3 nucleotides are TGTGCCAGCAGTGGACTAGCGGCCCCCTACAATGAGCAGTTCTTC.

The chain uses TRBV4-3 and TRBJ2-1, with 13 nucleotides matching TRBD2. The V segment lost 0 bases and the J segment 12 bases; nucleotides outside the gene matches: 5. CDR1 and CDR2 from the germline V gene are LGHNA and YSLEER. The CDR3 runs 15 residues. The CDR3 nucleotides read TGCGCCAGCAGCCAAGAAACTGGACTAGCGGGAGCGCAGTTCTTC. Amino acid sequence: CASSQETGLAGAQFF.

The J gene is TRBJ1-5, the V gene TRBV12-3 or TRBV12-4; perhaps TRBD1 as D (5 bases). CDR3 length: 11 amino acids. V was trimmed by 6 bases and J by 9 bases, leaving 9 bases between them. CDR3 sequence reads: CASSTGGPQHF. In nucleotides, the CDR3 is TGTGCCAGCAGCACGGGGGGGCCCCAGCATTTT.

The chain employs TRBV27 and TRBJ1-2; D unclear. Germline CDR1 MNHEY, CDR2 SMNVEV (reference sequence). V gave up 0 bases and J gave up 0 bases, with 8 bases separating them. The CDR3 is made up of 15 amino acids. This CDR3 reads CASSLSNSPNYGYTF. CDR3 bases: TGTGCCAGCAGTTTATCGAACAGCCCTAACTATGGCTACACCTTC.

V gene TRBV9 combines with J gene TRBJ1-2, with D possibly TRBD1 on 5 matching bases. Germline V gene lookup returns CDR1 SGDLS and CDR2 YYNGEE. This CDR3 contains 16 residues. Trimming took off 0 bases at V and 8 bases at J, with 20 bases between the two ends. CDR3 protein: CASSVDRRGAQNGYTF. For the CDR3, the DNA is TGTGCCAGCAGCGTAGATCGGCGGGGCGCCCAGAACGGCTACACCTTC.

The rearrangement joins TRBV24-1 to TRBJ2-2; D gene unclear. Germline-derived CDR1 and CDR2 are KGHDR and SFDVKD. V lost 9 bases to trimming and J lost 3 bases, with 10 bases between them. The CDR3 runs to 13 residues. The CDR3 DNA sequence: TGTGCCACCGCGGCGGATCACACCGGGGAGCTGTTTTTT. This sequence encodes CATAADHTGELFF.

V gene TRBV18 combines with J gene TRBJ2-7; the match to TRBD2 covers 10 bases. Germline values: CDR1 KGHSH, CDR2 LQKENI. Unmatched junction bases numbered 11, after V lost 5 bases and J lost 7 bases. The CDR3 is 15 amino acids. This CDR3 is CASSATLAGAGEQYF. The CDR3, as DNA: TGTGCCAGCTCAGCGACGCTAGCGGGAGCTGGAGAGCAGTACTTC. Supplemented by reference TRBV18 and TRBJ2-7, the full variable domain reads NAGVMQNPRHLVRRRGQEARLRCSPMKGHSHVYWYRQLPEEGLKFMVYLQKENIIDESGMPKERFSAEFPKEGPSILRIQQVVRGDSAAYFCASSATLAGAGEQYFGPGTRLTVT.

This sequence joins TRBV23-1 and TRBJ1-2; D gene unclear. TRBV23-1 is an ORF; its function is uncertain. V was pared by 1 base and J by 4 bases, with 7 bases between. The CDR3 loop spans 13 amino acids. The CDR3 is CASSQFDIYGYTF. The CDR3 region has the DNA TGCGCCAGCAGTCAATTCGACATCTATGGCTACACCTTC.

CDR3 protein: CASSRISGTGGSPLHF. CDR3 nucleotides: TGTGCCAGCAGTAGGATTTCCGGGACAGGAGGCTCACCCCTCCACTTT. The V gene is TRBV7-2, the J gene TRBJ1-6; 8 nucleotides match TRBD1. J gave up 10 bases and V 6 bases, and 14 bases lay outside the gene matches. From germline, CDR1 is SGHTA and CDR2 FQGNSA. The CDR3 covers 16 residues.

This clone has a single count. The chain has TRBV5-5 and TRBJ1-2; D uncertain. The CDR3 length is 16 residues. In germline, CDR1 is SGHKS, CDR2 YYEKEE (reference sequence). The V and J ends lost 1 base and 0 bases respectively, with 13 bases between them. The CDR3 region is CASSLIPQTSNYGYTF. CDR3 nucleotide sequence: TGTGCCAGCAGCTTGATCCCACAGACATCTAACTATGGCTACACCTTC.

The chain couples TRBV10-3 to TRBJ2-1; 8 bases align to TRBD2. Germline-derived CDR1 and CDR2 are ENHRY and SYGVKD. Trimming removed 1 base from V and 5 bases from J; junction bases left unmatched: 10. This CDR3 comprises 17 residues. The DNA of the CDR3 is TGTGCCATCAGTGAGTTCGAGGGGAGCGGGAGAAACAATGAGCAGTTCTTC. It yields the protein CAISEFEGSGRNNEQFF.

V and J are TRBV5-1 and TRBJ2-1, with TRBD1 identical over 8 bases. Trimming removed 4 bases from V and 4 bases from J; junction bases left unmatched: 7. The CDR3 covers 15 residues. Looked up from germline, CDR1 is SGHRS and CDR2 is YFSETQ. This chain's CDR3 is CASSLGTGSYNEQFF. CDR3 in DNA: TGCGCCAGCAGCCTCGGGACAGGTTCTTACAATGAGCAGTTCTTC.

This chain links TRBV7-9 with TRBJ2-5; TRBD1 aligns across 11 bases. The CDR3 sequence is 15 residues long. J gave up 4 bases and V 1 base, and 2 bases lay outside the gene matches. Germline V CDR1 and CDR2: SEHNR, FQNEAQ (reference sequence). CDR3 sequence: CASSLGTGGLETQYF. CDR3 coding DNA: TGTGCCAGCAGCTTAGGGACAGGGGGCTTAGAGACCCAGTACTTC.

This chain links TRBV7-8 with TRBJ2-3; no clear D. From germline, CDR1 is SGHVS and CDR2 FQNEAQ. Trimming stripped 2 bases from V and 4 bases from J, with 7 bases between. This CDR3 region has 13 residues. CDR3 loop: CASSLSLADTQYF. In DNA, the CDR3 is TGTGCCAGCAGCTTAAGTCTAGCAGATACGCAGTATTTT. The full variable domain, with the rest looked up from reference TRBV7-8 and TRBJ2-3, is GAGVSQSPRYKVAKRGQDVALRCDPISGHVSLFWYQQALGQGPEFLTYFQNEAQLDKSGLPSDRFFAERPEGSVSTLKIQRTQQEDSAVYLCASSLSLADTQYFGPGTRLTVL.

CDR3 residues: CAWDTGGRDTIYF. Here the CDR3 DNA reads TGTGCCTGGGATACAGGGGGCAGGGACACCATATATTTT. The chain is built from TRBV30 and TRBJ1-3, with 9 bases fitting TRBD1. The V and J ends lost 5 bases and 8 bases, in that order; junction bases with no gene match: 7. CDR3 length: 13 residues. CDR1 is GTSNPN, CDR2 SVGIG, per germline (reference sequence).

The chain has TRBV11-2 and TRBJ1-5, with D unresolved. Trimming removed 4 bases from V and 6 bases from J, with 13 bases in between. CDR3 length: 14 residues. Germline CDR1 reads SGHAT; CDR2 reads FQNNGV. CDR3 protein: CASSSQLSGQPQHF. CDR3 coding DNA: TGTGCCAGCAGCTCCCAATTGTCAGGTCAGCCCCAGCATTTT.

The chain employs TRBV27 and TRBJ2-4, with D possibly being TRBD2 (6 bases). The germline V gene has CDR1 MNHEY and CDR2 SMNVEV (reference sequence). The germline V and J ends were trimmed by 5 bases and 6 bases, with 20 bases remaining between them. The CDR3 runs 16 residues. The CDR3 region has the DNA TGTGCCAGCAGTACCCGGGACGGGGGTAGGGCAAACATTCAGTACTTC. Encoded protein: CASSTRDGGRANIQYF.